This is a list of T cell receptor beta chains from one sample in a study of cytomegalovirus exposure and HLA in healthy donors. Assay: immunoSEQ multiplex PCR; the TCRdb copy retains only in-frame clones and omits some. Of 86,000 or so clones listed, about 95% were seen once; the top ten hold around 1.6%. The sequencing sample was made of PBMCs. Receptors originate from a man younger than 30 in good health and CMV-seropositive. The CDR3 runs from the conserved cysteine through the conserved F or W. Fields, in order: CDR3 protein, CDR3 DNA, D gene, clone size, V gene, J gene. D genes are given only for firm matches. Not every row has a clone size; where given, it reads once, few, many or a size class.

CASSRHRGGTHNEQFF	TGTGCCAGTAGTCGCCATCGAGGGGGAACCCACAATGAGCAGTTCTTC	-	-	TRBV19	TRBJ2-1
CSARDRDYGYTF	TGCAGCGCTCGGGACAGGGACTATGGCTACACCTTC	TRBD1	-	TRBV29-1	TRBJ1-2
CASSERRGVYEQYF	TGTGCCAGCAGCGAGCGAAGGGGCGTTTACGAGCAGTACTTC	-	-	TRBV7-8	TRBJ2-7
CASSLGRALAGGYREQYF	TGTGCCAGCAGCTTAGGCCGGGCCCTAGCGGGAGGGTATAGGGAGCAGTACTTC	TRBD2	-	TRBV11-2	TRBJ2-7
CASSQDATSGSNEQFF	TGTGCCAGCAGCCAAGATGCAACTAGCGGGAGCAATGAGCAGTTCTTC	TRBD2	few	TRBV4-2	TRBJ2-1
CASSIDASNYEQYF	TGTGCCAGTAGTATAGACGCTAGCAACTACGAGCAGTACTTC	-	once	TRBV19	TRBJ2-7
CASSLNPAGMENIQYF	TGCGCCAGCAGCCTTAACCCAGCGGGAATGGAAAACATTCAGTACTTC	TRBD2	once	TRBV4-1	TRBJ2-4
CASSFGRGLNSNQPQHF	TGTGCCAGCAGTTTCGGCAGGGGCCTCAATAGCAATCAGCCCCAGCATTTT	-	-	TRBV28	TRBJ1-5
CASSSETGSYEQYF	TGTGCCAGCAGCTCTGAGACAGGGTCCTACGAGCAGTACTTC	TRBD1	few	TRBV13	TRBJ2-7
CASSMTGYGAGNTIYF	TGTGCCAGCAGTATGACAGGGTATGGTGCTGGAAACACCATATATTTT	TRBD1	-	TRBV27	TRBJ1-3
CASSHGQGGQPQHF	TGCGCCAGCAGCCATGGACAGGGAGGTCAGCCCCAGCATTTT	TRBD1	-	TRBV5-1	TRBJ1-5
CASSQVTGQDEQYF	TGCGCCAGCAGCCAAGTCACAGGGCAGGACGAGCAGTACTTC	-	few	TRBV4-1	TRBJ2-7
CASSYSRSGGNTIYF	TGTGCCAGCAGTTACTCGAGATCGGGTGGAAACACCATATATTTT	-	-	TRBV6-5	TRBJ1-3
CASSLAPRGGTYEQYF	TGTGCCAGCAGCTTAGCCCCTCGCGGGGGGACCTACGAGCAGTACTTC	TRBD2	-	TRBV7-8	TRBJ2-7
CASSLGAGNQPQHF	TGCGCCAGCAGCTTGGGGGCCGGCAATCAGCCCCAGCATTTT	-	once	TRBV5-1	TRBJ1-5
CASSESSYNEQFF	TGTGCCAGCAGTGAGAGCTCCTACAATGAGCAGTTCTTC	-	-	TRBV6-1	TRBJ2-1
CASSAKLAGVTDTQYF	TGTGCCAGCTCAGCAAAACTAGCGGGGGTCACAGATACGCAGTATTTT	TRBD2	-	TRBV18	TRBJ2-3
CASSASRTHRSEQFF	TGTGCCAGCAGTGCTTCTCGAACCCACAGGAGCGAGCAGTTCTTC	-	-	TRBV2	TRBJ2-1
CASSPGGTGGYEQYF	TGTGCCAGTAGTCCCGGGGGGACAGGGGGCTACGAGCAGTACTTC	TRBD1	-	TRBV19	TRBJ2-7
CASSLGSPAPGELFF	TGTGCCAGCAGCTTAGGGTCGCCCGCGCCCGGGGAGCTGTTTTTT	-	-	TRBV11-2	TRBJ2-2
CASSASGAGTDTQYF	TGTGCCAGCTCAGCAAGCGGGGCGGGCACAGATACGCAGTATTTT	TRBD2	once	TRBV18	TRBJ2-3
CASSQNPGTDNEKLFF	TGTGCCAGCAGCCAGAACCCCGGGACTGATAATGAAAAACTGTTTTTT	-	-	TRBV5-4	TRBJ1-4
CAWSGNGILNEQFF	TGTGCCTGGAGTGGTAACGGGATTCTCAATGAGCAGTTCTTC	-	once	TRBV30	TRBJ2-1
CASQFWASGSDNEQFF	TGTGCCAGTCAATTCTGGGCTAGCGGGAGCGACAATGAGCAGTTCTTC	TRBD2	-	TRBV19	TRBJ2-1
CSVADGTEYEQYF	TGCAGCGTCGCGGACGGGACAGAATACGAGCAGTACTTC	TRBD1	-	TRBV29-1	TRBJ2-7
CASSLIEREGYNEQFF	TGTGCCAGCAGTTTGATTGAGCGGGAGGGCTACAATGAGCAGTTCTTC	TRBD2	-	TRBV27	TRBJ2-1
CASSLPPGQGIFAWSNQPQHF	TGTGCCAGCAGCCTACCTCCAGGACAGGGGATTTTCGCATGGAGCAATCAGCCCCAGCATTTT	TRBD1	-	TRBV7-8	TRBJ1-5
CAWIPLLREAFF	TGTGCCTGGATTCCCCTATTGCGTGAAGCTTTCTTT	-	-	TRBV30	TRBJ1-1
CASSQFPPRVPETQYF	TGCGCCAGCAGCCAATTCCCCCCTCGTGTTCCCGAGACCCAGTACTTC	-	few	TRBV4-1	TRBJ2-5
CASSPSGGRYEQYF	TGTGCCAGCTCTCCTAGCGGGGGAAGATACGAGCAGTACTTC	TRBD2	-	TRBV2	TRBJ2-7
CAWGDSRPAFF	TGTGCCTGGGGGGACTCCCGTCCAGCTTTCTTT	-	-	TRBV30	TRBJ1-1
CAWSLTNYGYTF	TGTGCCTGGAGCCTTACAAACTATGGCTACACCTTC	-	-	TRBV30	TRBJ1-2
CASDRVGNTIYF	TGTGCTTCTGACAGGGTTGGAAACACCATATATTTT	TRBD1	-	TRBV30	TRBJ1-3
CASSDLDRVYEQYF	TGTGCCAGCAGTGACCTGGACAGGGTCTACGAGCAGTACTTC	TRBD1	-	TRBV6-4	TRBJ2-7
CASSLQGAAETQYF	TGTGCCAGCAGCCTACAAGGGGCGGCGGAGACCCAGTACTTC	-	-	TRBV7-6	TRBJ2-5
CASSRGRAGETQYF	TGTGCCAGCAGCCGCGGGAGGGCGGGGGAGACCCAGTACTTC	TRBD2	-	TRBV7-2	TRBJ2-5
CATGGGGPQHF	TGTGCCACCGGGGGGGGAGGGCCCCAGCATTTT	-	-	TRBV6-1	TRBJ1-5
CASGLSSYNEQFF	TGTGCCAGCGGACTAAGCTCCTACAATGAGCAGTTCTTC	-	-	TRBV2	TRBJ2-1
CAVLAGYNEQFF	TGTGCTGTCCTAGCGGGGTACAATGAGCAGTTCTTC	TRBD2	once	TRBV28	TRBJ2-1
CASSPRATGGLNTEAFF	TGTGCCAGCAGCCCCAGGGCGACAGGGGGCCTGAACACTGAAGCTTTCTTT	TRBD1	-	TRBV11-2	TRBJ1-1
CASSLKQRDYNEQFF	TGTGCTAGCAGCTTAAAGCAACGAGATTACAATGAGCAGTTCTTC	-	-	TRBV7-7	TRBJ2-1
CASSPRVAYEQYF	TGTGCCAGCAGCCCCAGGGTTGCCTACGAGCAGTACTTC	-	-	TRBV13	TRBJ2-7
CASSMGQAGDLMSPETQYF	TGTGCCAGCAGCATGGGACAAGCCGGTGACCTAATGTCCCCCGAGACCCAGTACTTC	-	-	TRBV7-9	TRBJ2-5
CASTGRSPVMGNQPQHF	TGTGCCAGCACAGGGAGGTCTCCGGTTATGGGCAATCAGCCCCAGCATTTT	-	-	TRBV28	TRBJ1-5
CASSLGQITDTQYF	TGTGCCAGCAGCCTAGGACAGATCACAGATACGCAGTATTTT	-	-	TRBV5-8	TRBJ2-3
CASSLYRATEAFF	TGTGCCAGCAGCCTATACAGGGCTACTGAAGCTTTCTTT	-	-	TRBV6-1	TRBJ1-1
CASRGTSGNEQFF	TGTGCCAGCAGGGGGACTAGCGGCAATGAGCAGTTCTTC	TRBD2	-	TRBV6-6	TRBJ2-1
CASSFGVGRTYNEQFF	TGTGCCAGCAGCTTTGGCGTGGGCCGAACCTACAATGAGCAGTTCTTC	-	-	TRBV11-3	TRBJ2-1
CASIGLGLADEQFF	TGTGCCAGCATCGGCTTAGGACTAGCCGATGAGCAGTTCTTC	TRBD2	-	TRBV27	TRBJ2-1
CASRGPGDHGYTF	TGCGCCAGCAGGGGTCCGGGGGACCATGGCTACACCTTC	-	-	TRBV5-1	TRBJ1-2
CASRGIGGTGINEQYF	TGTGCCAGTAGGGGAATTGGAGGGACAGGGATTAACGAGCAGTACTTC	TRBD1	-	TRBV19	TRBJ2-7
CASSLAHRDAANEKLFF	TGTGCCAGCAGCCTGGCCCACAGGGATGCGGCTAATGAAAAACTGTTTTTT	-	-	TRBV11-2	TRBJ1-4
CASSKLADTQYF	TGTGCCAGCAGTAAACTAGCTGATACGCAGTATTTT	-	-	TRBV19	TRBJ2-3
CSVLKDLAVGGYTF	TGCAGCGTTCTAAAAGACCTAGCAGTAGGTGGCTACACCTTC	-	-	TRBV29-1	TRBJ1-2
CASSPFVTSGTTSYNEQFF	TGTGCCAGCTCACCATTCGTGACTAGCGGGACCACGTCCTACAATGAGCAGTTCTTC	TRBD2	-	TRBV18	TRBJ2-1